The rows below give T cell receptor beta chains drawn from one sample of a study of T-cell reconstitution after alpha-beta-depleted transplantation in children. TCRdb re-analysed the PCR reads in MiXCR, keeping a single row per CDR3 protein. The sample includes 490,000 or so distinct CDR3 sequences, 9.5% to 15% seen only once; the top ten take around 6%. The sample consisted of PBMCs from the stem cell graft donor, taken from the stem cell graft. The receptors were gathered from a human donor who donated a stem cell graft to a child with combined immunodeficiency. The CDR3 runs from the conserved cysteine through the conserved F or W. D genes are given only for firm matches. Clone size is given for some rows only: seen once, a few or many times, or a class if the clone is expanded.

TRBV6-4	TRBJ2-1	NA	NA	CASSDLALSSYNEQFF	TGTGCCAGCAGTGATTTAGCGCTTAGCTCCTACAATGAGCAGTTCTTC
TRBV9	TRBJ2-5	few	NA	CASSAEGRALTSQETQYF	TGTGCCAGCAGCGCAGAGGGACGGGCCCTAACAAGTCAAGAGACCCAGTACTTC
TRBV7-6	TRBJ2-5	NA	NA	CASSLGPSLETQYF	TGTGCCAGCAGCCTGGGACCGTCCCTAGAGACCCAGTACTTC
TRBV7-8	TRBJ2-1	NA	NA	CASSLAILGNEQFF	TGTGCCAGCAGCTTAGCGATTTTGGGAAATGAGCAGTTCTTC
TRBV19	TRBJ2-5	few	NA	CASSPGQKETQYF	TGTGCCAGTAGTCCTGGACAGAAAGAGACCCAGTACTTC
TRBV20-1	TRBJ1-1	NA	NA	CSARRGPVGTEAFF	TGCAGTGCTAGGCGGGGACCGGTGGGAACTGAAGCTTTCTTT
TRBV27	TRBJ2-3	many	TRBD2	CASSLGLGTDTQYF	TGTGCCAGCAGCTTAGGACTAGGCACAGATACGCAGTATTTT
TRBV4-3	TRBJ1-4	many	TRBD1	CASSQGSLTGGAANEKLFF	TGCGCCAGCAGCCAAGGGAGCCTGACAGGGGGCGCCGCTAATGAAAAACTGTTTTTT
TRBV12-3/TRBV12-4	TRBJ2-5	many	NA	CASRGGVGETQYF	TGTGCCAGCAGAGGAGGGGTGGGAGAGACCCAGTACTTC
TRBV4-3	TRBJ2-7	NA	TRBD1	CASSQVPGQGYEQYF	TGCGCCAGCAGCCAGGTACCGGGACAGGGCTACGAGCAGTACTTC
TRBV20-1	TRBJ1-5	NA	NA	CSASGGRVDSQPQHF	TGCAGTGCTAGTGGGGGCAGGGTGGATAGTCAGCCCCAGCATTTT
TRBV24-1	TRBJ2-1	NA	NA	CAVSADGPNNEQFF	TGTGCCGTTTCGGCGGATGGGCCCAACAATGAGCAGTTCTTC
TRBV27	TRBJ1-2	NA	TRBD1	CASSFDRGGGYTF	TGTGCCAGCAGTTTCGACAGGGGGGGAGGCTACACCTTC
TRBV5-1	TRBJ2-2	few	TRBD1	CASSARTGDGELFF	TGCGCCAGCAGCGCCCGGACAGGGGACGGGGAGCTGTTTTTT
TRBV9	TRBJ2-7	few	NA	CASSGTNYEQYF	TGTGCCAGCAGCGGGACAAACTACGAGCAGTACTTC
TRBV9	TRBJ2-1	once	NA	CASSEGSRPPYNEQFF	TGTGCCAGCAGCGAAGGGTCCAGGCCACCATACAATGAGCAGTTCTTC
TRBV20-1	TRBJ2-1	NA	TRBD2	CSASHHPTSGRASSYNEQFF	TGCAGTGCTTCTCACCATCCGACTAGCGGGAGGGCAAGCTCCTACAATGAGCAGTTCTTC
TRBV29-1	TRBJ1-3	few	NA	CSGGTTNSGNTIYF	TGCAGCGGCGGGACAACCAACTCTGGAAACACCATATATTTT
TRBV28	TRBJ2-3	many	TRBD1	CASSLSRRQGADTQYF	TGTGCCAGCAGTTTATCGAGGCGACAGGGGGCTGATACGCAGTATTTT
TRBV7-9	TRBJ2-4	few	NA	CASSLSVSLAKNIQYF	TGTGCCAGCAGCTTATCGGTGTCCCTAGCCAAAAACATTCAGTACTTC
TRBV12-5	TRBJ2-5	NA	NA	CASGSPTGPQETQYF	TGTGCTAGTGGTTCCCCGACAGGTCCCCAAGAGACCCAGTACTTC
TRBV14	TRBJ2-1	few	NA	CASSQVTSLIVNEQFF	TGTGCCAGCAGCCAAGTAACTAGCCTCATCGTCAATGAGCAGTTCTTC
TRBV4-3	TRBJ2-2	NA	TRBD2	CASSQGLKGLAGVNGELFF	TGCGCCAGCAGCCAAGGGCTAAAGGGACTAGCGGGAGTTAACGGGGAGCTGTTTTTT
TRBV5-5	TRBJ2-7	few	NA	CASSLPEGHYEQYF	TGTGCCAGCAGCTTGCCAGAGGGACACTACGAGCAGTACTTC
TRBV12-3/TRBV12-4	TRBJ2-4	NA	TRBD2	CASSLGTSENIQYF	TGTGCCAGCAGTTTAGGGACTAGCGAAAACATTCAGTACTTC
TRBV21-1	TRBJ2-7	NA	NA	CASSKRAVSGYYEQYF	TGTGCCAGCAGCAAGAGGGCAGTTAGCGGCTACTACGAGCAGTACTTC
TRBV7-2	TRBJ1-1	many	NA	CASTSRRDTEAFF	TGTGCCAGCACCTCGCGGAGGGACACTGAAGCTTTCTTT
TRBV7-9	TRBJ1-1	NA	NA	CASGLLSSMNTEAFF	TGTGCCAGCGGACTCCTGTCCAGTATGAACACTGAAGCTTTCTTT
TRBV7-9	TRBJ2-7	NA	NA	CASSLNWGDSKDEQYF	TGTGCCAGCAGCTTAAACTGGGGGGACAGTAAGGACGAGCAGTACTTC
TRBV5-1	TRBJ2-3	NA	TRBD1	CASSLGGDRTDTQYF	TGCGCCAGCAGCTTGGGAGGGGACAGGACAGATACGCAGTATTTT
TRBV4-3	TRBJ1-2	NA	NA	CASSQWLGSYYGYTF	TGCGCCAGCAGCCAGTGGCTCGGGTCCTACTATGGCTACACCTTC
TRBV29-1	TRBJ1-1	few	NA	CSVVGGQGEAFF	TGCAGCGTTGTGGGGGGGCAGGGTGAAGCTTTCTTT